This paragraph covers one T cell receptor (beta chain) sequence. This receptor's antigen is unknown. No qualities accompany the bases; no much larger clone lies one base away. The sample comes from a study of T cell responses to AZD1222 COVID-19 vaccine listed by TCRdb under 2021. At the level of the whole study: AZD1222 recipients given second doses at about 4 weeks or at about 12 weeks were pooled, since spike-specific TCR depth and breadth were not found to differ between the two schedules. A total of 230 to 250 trial participants underwent TCR sequencing, of whom under 220 had received two doses of AZD1222 and some 26 had received two doses of the MenACWY control vaccine. Trial participants were enrolled by age into subgroups of 18-55, 56-69 and 70-plus years, and roughly 160, 29 and 62 TCR-sequenced participants, respectively, were included in these subgroups. General study outcomes and caveats: Spike-specific TCR breadth and depth rose significantly after two AZD1222 doses compared with day 0 and with MenACWY recipients. The 56-69-year group was small, and its depth increase did not reach significance, likely because of low power. Conclusions about previously exposed vaccinees were limited because only six AZD1222 recipients were SARS-CoV-2 seropositive at baseline. Nearly half of unique spike-specific TCRs reportedly recognized epitopes outside regions mutated in the B.1.351 and B.1.1.7 variants. No day 14 peak-response samples were available, so repertoires were characterized only after the peak T cell response. The vaccine-associated CD4 TCRs covered the entire spike protein, and the dominant responses fell in regions 160-218 and 743-854. Participants were mostly white British and included more females than males, and it was suggested by the authors that clonal diversity may have been underestimated.

The CDR3 regions of human TCRbeta chains were analyzed by immunosequencing. The study's processing was this. TCRs in the repertoires were matched against a reference library of SARS-CoV-2-specific TCRs that had been generated with the MIRA antigen-specificity platform. Breadth was defined as the fraction of unique TCRs that were SARS-CoV-2-associated. Depth was defined as the fraction of total T cells that were SARS-CoV-2-associated. Using the MIRA data, every spike-specific TCR was mapped to the spike region that the TCR reacted to and assigned to either a CD4 or a CD8 class. Log10-transformed breadth and depth values were compared by one-way ANOVA with Sidak's multiple comparisons tests. In its TCRdb copy, this immuneACCESS table keeps in-frame sequences only and misses some clones. Where compared with another copy, unresolved V genes explain less than half of these, and the others have no known cause. V, J and clone size reflect that table, while D and trimming were determined from the DNA. For this sample the table gives about 120,000 clones, of which about 90% were detected only once. 6.5% to 9% of the sample is held by the ten biggest clonotypes.

Clipping removes 5 bases from V and 6 bases from J, with 12 as the unmatched junction base count. Taken from cysteine to phenylalanine, the CDR3 has 15 residues. Only the CDR3 portion is preserved as DNA: 45 bases, with reading frame beginning at the first base. From the germline V gene (reference sequence), CDR1 is SEHNR and CDR2 is FQNEAQ. The time point label, as the study defines it: baseline before first vaccination. The vaccinee samples were drawn from two UK trials, COV001 and COV002, one of which was a single-blind randomized controlled phase 2/3 trial testing AZD1222 (ChAdOx1 nCoV-19) in healthy adults. For TCRbeta chain sequencing, PBMC samples from trial participants were taken at day 0 and at day 28 after the second dose.

Source: peripheral blood, taken on day 0 of AZD1222 vaccination. The chain links TRBV7-9 with TRBJ1-1, with 7 central nucleotides matching TRBD1. The clonotype comes from an adult in good health. The DNA reads as follows: TGTGCCAGCAGCCCCGGCGGGCTAACAGGGGCTGAAGCTTTCTTT. It specifies CASSPGGLTGAEAFF. The full variable domain, completed from the reference TRBV7-9 and TRBJ1-1 proteins outside the CDR3, reads DTGVSQNPRHKITKRGQNVTFRCDPISEHNRLYWYRQTLGQGPEFLTYFQNEAQLEKSRLLSDRFSAERPKGSFSTLEIQRTEQGDSAMYLCASSPGGLTGAEAFFGQGTRLTVV.